This T cell receptor (beta chain) was recorded in a study of CD8 T cells in ankylosing spondylitis. Regarding the study as a whole: Disease-linked clones reportedly showed significant enrichment in matched ankylosing spondylitis synovial fluid. Peripheral blood samples showed relatively rare disease-linked clones, and these clones were CD8+. Ankylosing spondylitis blood seemed to carry a telltale TCR beta motif made of under ten highly homologous variants.

The CDR3 is made up of 15 amino acids. The germline V gene has CDR1 SNHLY and CDR2 FYNNEI. The ends lost 6 bases at V and 6 bases at J; junction bases unmatched: 11. A remark on this clonotype: The antigen remains undetermined.

Library preparation for TCR beta used quantitative 5'-RACE with molecular barcodes. TCRdb fed the 5' RACE reads into MiXCR, producing one record per CDR3 protein. The repertoire holds around 480,000 distinct CDR3 sequences, with 17% as singletons. The source of this sequence is a male donor with ankylosing spondylitis. The sample consisted of blood, either unsorted or a sorted T cell fraction (not recorded which). The V call is TRBV2, the J call TRBJ2-3, with 8 bases identical to TRBD1. This chain's CDR3 is CASSRRTGGSDTQYF. CDR3 in DNA: TGTGCCAGCAGCCGGCGTACAGGGGGTTCGGATACGCAGTATTTT.